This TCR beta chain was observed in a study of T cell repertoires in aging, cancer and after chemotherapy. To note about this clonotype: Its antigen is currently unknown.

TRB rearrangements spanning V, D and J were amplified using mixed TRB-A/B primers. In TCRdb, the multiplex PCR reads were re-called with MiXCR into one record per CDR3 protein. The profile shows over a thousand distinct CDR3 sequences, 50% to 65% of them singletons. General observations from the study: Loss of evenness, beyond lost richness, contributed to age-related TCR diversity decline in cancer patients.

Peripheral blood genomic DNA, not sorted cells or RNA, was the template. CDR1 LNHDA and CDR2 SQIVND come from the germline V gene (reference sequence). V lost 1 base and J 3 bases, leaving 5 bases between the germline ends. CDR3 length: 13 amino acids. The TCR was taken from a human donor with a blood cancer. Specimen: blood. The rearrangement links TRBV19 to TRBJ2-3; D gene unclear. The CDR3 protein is CASSIVWTDTQYF. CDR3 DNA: TGTGCCAGTAGTATAGTATGGACAGATACGCAGTATTTT.